The clone carrying this TCR beta chain was detected a few times. Its antigen is unknown. This entry belongs to a study of breast tumors, draining lymph nodes, adjacent tissues. Study-wide points: Luminal-like breast cancer showed significantly greater tumor-nontumor repertoire similarity than basal-like breast cancer did. Tumor repertoires ranked between lymph nodes and nontumor tissue in diversity, with V and J gene preferences. Findings are consistent with lymph node origin and intratumoral expansion of most tumor T cells.

Deletions cut 7 bases from V and 12 bases from J, with 13 bases between. The CDR3 totals 11 residues. The germline V gene encodes CDR1 SNHLY and CDR2 FYNNEI. TCRdb used MiXCR to reprocess the multiplex PCR reads, holding one entry per CDR3 protein. Of tens of thousands of distinct CDR3 sequences listed, under 25% are singletons. The sample consisted of breast tumor tissue. This chain uses TRBV2 with TRBJ2-1, with D uncertain. The sequence came from a female donor with breast cancer. Some clones in this sample may be carry-over from other donors' samples. The CDR3 region has the DNA TGTGCCAGCACCGTGGACGTCAGGCAGTTCTTC. Protein: CASTVDVRQFF. Together with reference TRBV2 and TRBJ2-1, the CDR3 gives the full variable domain: EPEVTQTPSHQVTQMGQEVILRCVPISNHLYFYWYRQILGQKVEFLVSFYNNEISEKSEIFDDQFSVERPDGSNFTLKIRSTKLEDSAMYFCASTVDVRQFFGPGTRLTVL.